Detailed here is one T cell receptor (beta chain). This record comes from a study of blood T cell repertoires in COVID-19. Per the study methods: Estimates of nucleated cell counts were drawn from the amplification of reference gene primers. The repertoire was sequenced with immunoSEQ multiplex PCR; TCRdb's copy has only in-frame clones and lacks some. Clone size and the V and J calls come from that table; the DNA yielded D and trimming. The sample contains 200,000 to 300,000 clones, 84% of which appear only once. The specimen was peripheral blood. The clonotype originates from a woman aged 40 to 55 who had recovered from COVID-19.

The CDR3 nucleotides are TGTGCCAGCAGACCTCTGGAGGCTAACTATGGCTACACCTTC. Protein product: CASRPLEANYGYTF. The rearrangement links TRBV7-9 to TRBJ1-2; D ambiguous. The germline V gene has CDR1 SEHNR and CDR2 FQNEAQ (reference sequence). The CDR3 contains 14 residues. V lost 6 bases and J lost 0, with 11 bases in between.